Below are 13 T cell receptor beta chains sequenced from a single sample in a study of blood T cells in healthy people across ages. Primers used in a second PCR of about 6 to 11 cycles were a sample-barcoded 5' primer and a J-beta primer mix. TCRdb called the 5' RACE reads again in MiXCR, with one record for every CDR3 protein. The table shows 650,000 to 1,000,000 distinct CDR3 sequences, with roughly 40% occurring only once. The source material was blood. The source of these receptors is a young man in good health.

The genes are TRBV2 and TRBJ2-3; D gene uncertain. The germline V gene has CDR1 SNHLY and CDR2 FYNNEI. The ends were cut back, 2 bases at V and 0 bases at J, with 12 bases in the middle. This CDR3 has 16 residues. The CDR3 DNA sequence: TGTGCCAGCAGTGAAAAGGGCTTTTCTAGCACAGATACGCAGTATTTT. Amino acids: CASSEKGFSSTDTQYF. Full variable domain (missing parts from reference TRBV2 and TRBJ2-3): EPEVTQTPSHQVTQMGQEVILRCVPISNHLYFYWYRQILGQKVEFLVSFYNNEISEKSEIFDDQFSVERPDGSNFTLKIRSTKLEDSAMYFCASSEKGFSSTDTQYFGPGTRLTVL.

The V call is TRBV11-2, the J call TRBJ2-2; TRBD1 matches 9 bases. Germline CDR1 reads SGHAT; CDR2 reads FQNNGV. V lost 5 bases and J lost 4; bases outside the gene matches: 8. The CDR3 is 16 amino acids. CDR3 DNA sequence: TGTGCCAGCAGCCTTTCGACAGGGGGAATCACCGGGGAGCTGTTTTTT. It translates to CASSLSTGGITGELFF.

This clonotype turned up a few times. The rearrangement links TRBV20-1 to TRBJ2-7, with 9 bases that match TRBD1. V gave up 3 bases and J gave up 4 bases; unmatched junction bases: 4. Germline-derived CDR1 and CDR2 are DFQATT and SNEGSKA (reference sequence). CDR3 length equals 13 residues. CDR3 DNA sequence: TGCAGTGCTAGTTGGGACAGGGAGTACGAGCAGTACTTC. Its translation: CSASWDREYEQYF.

This clonotype was observed a handful of times. This rearrangement joins TRBV2 to TRBJ2-1, with a tentative D call TRBD1 (6 bases). The CDR3 contains 16 residues. Trimming removed 5 bases at V and 0 bases at J, with 14 bases between. Germline CDR1 reads SNHLY; CDR2 reads FYNNEI. This chain's CDR3 is CASSPQGLSSYNEQFF. The DNA for the CDR3 is TGTGCCAGCAGTCCACAGGGATTAAGCTCCTACAATGAGCAGTTCTTC.

The V call is TRBV12-3 or TRBV12-4, the J call TRBJ1-1; TRBD1 is a possible D gene (5 bases). The CDR3 contains 15 residues. V was clipped by 3 bases and J by 7 bases, with 18 bases between them. The CDR3, as DNA: TGTGCCAGCAGTTTTGATTGGGGTGGGACCAATGAAGCTTTCTTT. Translating it yields CASSFDWGGTNEAFF.

This chain joins TRBV12-3 or TRBV12-4 and TRBJ2-5, with a weak D call TRBD1 (6 bases). The CDR3 runs 13 residues. V gave up 5 bases and J gave up 11 bases, with 18 bases separating them. CDR3 in DNA: TGTGCCAGCAGTCCGGGACACATCAATGAGCAGTACTTC. Amino acid sequence: CASSPGHINEQYF.

J is TRBJ2-1 and V is TRBV20-1; 14 positions agree with TRBD2. The CDR3 contains 16 residues. Trimming at V came to 3 bases and at J to 4 bases, leaving 5 bases not matched to a gene. Germline V gives CDR1 DFQATT, CDR2 SNEGSKA (reference sequence). The CDR3 DNA follows: TGCAGTGCTAGTCTGACTAGCGGGGGGGCATACAATGAGCAGTTCTTC. Protein: CSASLTSGGAYNEQFF.

The chain combines TRBV20-1 with TRBJ2-3; 9 nucleotides agree with TRBD1. Germline-derived CDR1 and CDR2 are DFQATT and SNEGSKA (reference sequence). The CDR3 loop spans 15 amino acids. The V segment lost 0 bases and the J segment 1 base; nucleotides outside the gene matches: 2. CDR3 protein: CSAREQGARTDTQYF. The CDR3 nucleotides are TGCAGTGCTAGAGAACAGGGGGCACGCACAGATACGCAGTATTTT.

V and J are TRBV10-3 and TRBJ1-1; 10 nucleotides line up with TRBD1. V lost 2 bases and J lost 0; bases outside the gene matches: 6. The CDR3 loop spans 17 amino acids. In germline, CDR1 is ENHRY, CDR2 SYGVKD. This CDR3 reads CAISERDRGIMNTEAFF. For the CDR3, the DNA is TGTGCCATCAGTGAGCGGGACAGGGGTATCATGAACACTGAAGCTTTCTTT.

V is TRBV7-9 and J is TRBJ2-1, with 11 bases that match TRBD2. The CDR3 contains 16 residues. Germline CDR1 SEHNR, CDR2 FQNEAQ (reference sequence). V gave up 4 bases and J gave up 5 bases; unmatched junction bases: 7. DNA of the CDR3: TGTGCCAGCAGCTCAGAGACTAGCGGGACCAACAATGAGCAGTTCTTC. Amino acid sequence: CASSSETSGTNNEQFF. Combining the CDR3 with reference TRBV7-9 and TRBJ2-1 gives the whole variable domain DTGVSQNPRHKITKRGQNVTFRCDPISEHNRLYWYRQTLGQGPEFLTYFQNEAQLEKSRLLSDRFSAERPKGSFSTLEIQRTEQGDSAMYLCASSSETSGTNNEQFFGPGTRLTVL.

This clonotype was counted only a few times. V and J are TRBV7-3 and TRBJ2-5; D not certain. Deletions cut 0 bases from V and 4 bases from J, with 12 bases between. Germline V lookup: CDR1 SGHTA, CDR2 FQGTGA. This CDR3 has 15 amino acids. The CDR3 region has the DNA TGTGCCAGCAGCTTAACGGATAGGAAAGGAGAGACCCAGTACTTC. Protein product: CASSLTDRKGETQYF. Filled out from reference TRBV7-3 and TRBJ2-5, the complete variable domain reads GAGVSQTPSNKVTEKGKYVELRCDPISGHTALYWYRQSLGQGPEFLIYFQGTGAADDSGLPNDRFFAVRPEGSVSTLKIQRTERGDSAVYLCASSLTDRKGETQYFGPGTRLLVL.

The rearrangement uses TRBV30 and TRBJ2-7; no clear D. Germline V lookup: CDR1 GTSNPN, CDR2 SVGIG (reference sequence). V was pared by 2 bases and J by 6 bases, with 17 bases between. This CDR3 contains 14 residues. The CDR3 DNA sequence: TGTGCCTGGAGTAGGTGGCTTGAAGGTCGCGAGCAGTACTTC. Its translation: CAWSRWLEGREQYF.

This chain uses TRBV28 with TRBJ2-3, with 7 bases lining up with TRBD2. After removal of 6 bases from V and 1 base from J, the junction contained 10 bases not matched to a gene. The CDR3 loop spans 16 amino acids. Germline V CDR1 and CDR2: MDHEN, SYDVKM. The DNA for the CDR3 is TGTGCCAGCAGCCCCCCCCCGGGAGGAGGCACAGATACGCAGTATTTT. It encodes CASSPPPGGGTDTQYF.